This T cell receptor (beta chain) was observed in a study of PD-1 blockade in classical Hodgkin lymphoma. Worth noting for this clone: Its specificity is unknown.

All patients relapsed after autologous stem cell transplantation, and brentuximab vedotin exposure varied. Study-wide findings and caveats: With CD4+ cells, TCR diversity rose significantly by C4D1, but not with CD8+ cells. Patients were excluded if nivolumab began under 1 year after ASCT (the autologous transplant). Patients newly diagnosed and complete responders had comparable baseline diversity.

Clones were read by immunoSEQ multiplex PCR, and TCRdb kept only the in-frame ones, dropping some. The sample includes 5,500 to 7,000 clones, about 82% of them seen just once. The sequencing used peripheral blood mononuclear cells (PBMCs), collected before the second cycle of nivolumab. The TCR sequence derives from a human donor with classical Hodgkin lymphoma.

The CDR3 region is CASGSQGRPGELFF. The CDR3, as DNA: TGTGCCAGCGGTTCACAGGGGCGGCCCGGGGAGCTGTTTTTT. J is TRBJ2-2 and V is TRBV28; TRBD1 matches at 7 bases. CDR3 length: 14 amino acids. Germline loops: CDR1 MDHEN, CDR2 SYDVKM. V trimming: 8 bases; J trimming: 6 bases; junction bases outside the gene matches: 9.